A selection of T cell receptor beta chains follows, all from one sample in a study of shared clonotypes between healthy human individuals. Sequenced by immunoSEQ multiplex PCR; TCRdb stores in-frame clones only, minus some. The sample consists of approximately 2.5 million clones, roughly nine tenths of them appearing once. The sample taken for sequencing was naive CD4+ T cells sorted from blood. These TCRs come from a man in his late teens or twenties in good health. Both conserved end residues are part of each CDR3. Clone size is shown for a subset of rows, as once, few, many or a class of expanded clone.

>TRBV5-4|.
CASSLPGTGSYEQYF
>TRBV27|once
CASSLGLAGRTDTQYF
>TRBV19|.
CASSISAGTTYEQYF
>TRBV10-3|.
CAISGGQGDRYSNQPQHF
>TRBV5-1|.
CASSDTSSYNEQFF
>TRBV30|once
CAWSVRRGGGFGYTF
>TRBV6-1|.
CASSERWGRNEQFF
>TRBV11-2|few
CASGGRNSPLHF
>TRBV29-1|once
CSVAGGGVGNQPQHF
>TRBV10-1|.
CASSAAAEYEQYF
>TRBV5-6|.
CASSPTASRRSEQYF
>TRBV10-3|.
CAISDGPYEQYF
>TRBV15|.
CATSRGDRWVDTEAFF
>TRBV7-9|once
CASSRWGYTSQEYEQYF
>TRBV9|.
CASSPQGPGTSGETQYF
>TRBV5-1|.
CASSWGSNVGNSPLHF
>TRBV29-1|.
CSVATSGFYEQYF
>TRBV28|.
CASSLLSTQPQHF
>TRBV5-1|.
CASSIEAAAYEQYF
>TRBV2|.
CGQGQGAGEQFF
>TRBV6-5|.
CASSYRVVATGELFF
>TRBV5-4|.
CASSLAGLAGDEQFF
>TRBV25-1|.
CASSGRGPTEAFF
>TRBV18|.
CASSPPSIDRAYGYTF
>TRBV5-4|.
CASSSLGGTQYF
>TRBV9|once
CASSVSAGLTDTQYF
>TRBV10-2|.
CASSATYEQYF
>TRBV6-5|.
CASSTRQGSGELFF
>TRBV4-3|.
CASSQGPVSSTDTQYF
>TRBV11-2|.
CASSLGQGGGYTF
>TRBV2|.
CASRDNHGYTF
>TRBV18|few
CASSPLGSSTDTQYF
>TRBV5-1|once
CASSLEESYGYTF
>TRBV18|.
CASSPPGTSGNTIYF
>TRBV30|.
CAWGQGKNPQHF
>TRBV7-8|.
CASRGSGGNQPQHF
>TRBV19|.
CASSLVGVTGELFF